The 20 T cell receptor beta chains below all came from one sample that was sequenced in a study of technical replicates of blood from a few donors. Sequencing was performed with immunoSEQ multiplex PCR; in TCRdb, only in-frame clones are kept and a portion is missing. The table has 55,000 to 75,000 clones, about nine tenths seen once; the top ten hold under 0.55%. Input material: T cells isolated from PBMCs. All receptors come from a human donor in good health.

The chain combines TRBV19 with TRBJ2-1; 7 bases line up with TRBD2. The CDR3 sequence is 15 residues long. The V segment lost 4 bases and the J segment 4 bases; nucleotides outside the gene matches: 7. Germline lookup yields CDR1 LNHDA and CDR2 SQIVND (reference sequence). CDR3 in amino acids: CASSKNSAGYNEQFF. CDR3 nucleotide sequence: TGTGCCAGTAGTAAAAACTCAGCGGGGTACAATGAGCAGTTCTTC.

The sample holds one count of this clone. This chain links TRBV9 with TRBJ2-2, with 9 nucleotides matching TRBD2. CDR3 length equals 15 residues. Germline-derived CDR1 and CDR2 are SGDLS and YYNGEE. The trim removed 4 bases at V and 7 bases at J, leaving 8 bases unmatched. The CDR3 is CASSLGAGGSGELFF. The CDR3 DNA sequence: TGTGCCAGCAGCCTGGGAGCGGGAGGTAGCGGGGAGCTGTTTTTT.

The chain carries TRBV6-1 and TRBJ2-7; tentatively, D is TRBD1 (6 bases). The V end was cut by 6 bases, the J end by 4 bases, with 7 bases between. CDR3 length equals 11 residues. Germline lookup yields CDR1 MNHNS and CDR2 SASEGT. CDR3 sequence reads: CASSDRYEQYF. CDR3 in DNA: TGTGCCAGCAGCGACAGGTACGAGCAGTACTTC.

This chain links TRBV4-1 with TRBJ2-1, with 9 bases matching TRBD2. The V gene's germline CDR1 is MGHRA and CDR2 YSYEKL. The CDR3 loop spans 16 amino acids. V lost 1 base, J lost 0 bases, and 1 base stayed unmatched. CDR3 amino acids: CASSQVSGSSYNEQFF. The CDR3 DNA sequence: TGCGCCAGCAGCCAAGTTAGCGGGAGCTCCTACAATGAGCAGTTCTTC.

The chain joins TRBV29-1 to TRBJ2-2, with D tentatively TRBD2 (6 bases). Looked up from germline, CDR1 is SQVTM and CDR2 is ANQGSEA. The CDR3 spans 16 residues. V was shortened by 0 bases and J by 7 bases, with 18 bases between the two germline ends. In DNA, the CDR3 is TGCAGCGTTGAAGATCCTGACGGGAGATCGGGCGGGGAGCTGTTTTTT. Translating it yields CSVEDPDGRSGGELFF.

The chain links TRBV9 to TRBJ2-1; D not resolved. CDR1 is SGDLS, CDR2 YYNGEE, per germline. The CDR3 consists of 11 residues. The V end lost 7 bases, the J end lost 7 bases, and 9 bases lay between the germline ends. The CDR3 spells CASSPGNEQFF. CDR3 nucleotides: TGTGCCAGCTCACCCGGTAATGAGCAGTTCTTC.

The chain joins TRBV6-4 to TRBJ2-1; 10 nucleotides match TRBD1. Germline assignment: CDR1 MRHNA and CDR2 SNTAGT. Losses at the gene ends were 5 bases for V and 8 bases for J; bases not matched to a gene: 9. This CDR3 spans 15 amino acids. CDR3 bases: TGTGCCAGCAGTATAGCCGGGACAGGGGTCTATGAGCAGTTCTTC. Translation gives CASSIAGTGVYEQFF.

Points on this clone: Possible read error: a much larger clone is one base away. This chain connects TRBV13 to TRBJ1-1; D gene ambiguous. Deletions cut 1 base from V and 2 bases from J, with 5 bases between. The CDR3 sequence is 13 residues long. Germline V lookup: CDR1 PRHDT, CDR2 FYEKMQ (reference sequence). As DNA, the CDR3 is TGTGCCAGCAGCTTAGACAGAAACACTGAAGCTTTCTTT. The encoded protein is CASSLDRNTEAFF.

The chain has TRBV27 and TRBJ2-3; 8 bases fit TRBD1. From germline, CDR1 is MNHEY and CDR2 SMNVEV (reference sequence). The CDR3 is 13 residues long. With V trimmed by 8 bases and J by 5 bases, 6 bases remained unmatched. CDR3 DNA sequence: TGTGCCAGCCAGACAGGGGTGGGAGATACGCAGTATTTT. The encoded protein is CASQTGVGDTQYF.

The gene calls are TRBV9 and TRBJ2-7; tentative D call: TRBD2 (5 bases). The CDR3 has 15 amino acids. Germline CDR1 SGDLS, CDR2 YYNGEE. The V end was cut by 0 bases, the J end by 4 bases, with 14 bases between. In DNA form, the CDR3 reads TGTGCCAGCAGCGTAGCGGCTAGCCGAACTTACGAGCAGTACTTC. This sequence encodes CASSVAASRTYEQYF.

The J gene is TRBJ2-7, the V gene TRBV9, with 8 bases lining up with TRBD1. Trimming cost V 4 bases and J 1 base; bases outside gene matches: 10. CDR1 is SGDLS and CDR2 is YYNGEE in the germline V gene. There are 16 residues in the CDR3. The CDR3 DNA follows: TGTGCCAGCAGCTTGACAGGGGCCACTAATTCCTACGAGCAGTACTTC. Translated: CASSLTGATNSYEQYF.

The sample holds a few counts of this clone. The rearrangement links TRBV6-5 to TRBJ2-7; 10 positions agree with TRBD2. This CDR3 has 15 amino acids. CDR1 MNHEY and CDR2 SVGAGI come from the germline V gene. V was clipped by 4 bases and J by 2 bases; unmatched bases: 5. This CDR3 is CASSSGTSGAYEQYF. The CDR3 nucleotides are TGTGCCAGCAGTTCAGGTACTAGCGGGGCCTACGAGCAGTACTTC.

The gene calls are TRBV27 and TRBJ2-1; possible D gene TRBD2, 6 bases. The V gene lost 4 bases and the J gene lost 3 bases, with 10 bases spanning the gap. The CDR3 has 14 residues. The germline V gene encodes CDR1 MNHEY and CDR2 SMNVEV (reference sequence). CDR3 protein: CASSYGGIYNEQFF. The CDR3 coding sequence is TGTGCCAGCAGTTATGGCGGGATCTACAATGAGCAGTTCTTC.

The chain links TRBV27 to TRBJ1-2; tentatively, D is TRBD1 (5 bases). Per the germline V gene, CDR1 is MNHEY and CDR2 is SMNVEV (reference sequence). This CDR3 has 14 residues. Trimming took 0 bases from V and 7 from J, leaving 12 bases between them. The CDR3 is CASSLSSQGAGYTF. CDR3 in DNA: TGTGCCAGCAGTTTATCTTCCCAGGGCGCTGGCTACACCTTC.

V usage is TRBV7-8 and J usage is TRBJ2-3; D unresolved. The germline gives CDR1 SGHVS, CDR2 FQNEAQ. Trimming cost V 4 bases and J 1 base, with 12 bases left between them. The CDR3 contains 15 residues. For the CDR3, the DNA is TGTGCCAGCAGCTCCCAGTTTTTGGGCACAGATACGCAGTATTTT. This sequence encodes CASSSQFLGTDTQYF.

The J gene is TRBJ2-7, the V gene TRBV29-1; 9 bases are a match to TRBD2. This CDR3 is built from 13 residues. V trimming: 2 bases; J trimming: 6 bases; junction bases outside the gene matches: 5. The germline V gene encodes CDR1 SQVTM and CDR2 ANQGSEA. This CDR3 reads CSVESPSGTEQYF. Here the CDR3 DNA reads TGCAGCGTTGAATCCCCTAGCGGGACCGAGCAGTACTTC.

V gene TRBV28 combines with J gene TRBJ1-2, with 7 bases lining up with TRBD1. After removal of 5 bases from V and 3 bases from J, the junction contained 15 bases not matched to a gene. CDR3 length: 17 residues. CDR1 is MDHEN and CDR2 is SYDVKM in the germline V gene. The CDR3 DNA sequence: TGTGCCAGCAGTCAAATCTCTGACAGGGTACCTTACTATGGCTACACCTTC. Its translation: CASSQISDRVPYYGYTF.

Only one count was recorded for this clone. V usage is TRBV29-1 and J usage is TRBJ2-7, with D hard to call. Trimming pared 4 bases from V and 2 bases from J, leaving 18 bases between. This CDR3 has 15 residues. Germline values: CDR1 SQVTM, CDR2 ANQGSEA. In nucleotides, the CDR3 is TGCAGCGTTGTTCGACGCGACACCTTGACCTACGAGCAGTACTTC. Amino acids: CSVVRRDTLTYEQYF.

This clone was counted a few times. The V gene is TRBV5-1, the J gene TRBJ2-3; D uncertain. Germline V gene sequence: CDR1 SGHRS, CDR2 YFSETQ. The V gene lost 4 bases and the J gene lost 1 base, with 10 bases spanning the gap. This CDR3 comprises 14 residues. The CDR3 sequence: CASSPLTGTDTQYF. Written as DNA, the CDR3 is TGCGCCAGCAGCCCACTTACAGGCACAGATACGCAGTATTTT.

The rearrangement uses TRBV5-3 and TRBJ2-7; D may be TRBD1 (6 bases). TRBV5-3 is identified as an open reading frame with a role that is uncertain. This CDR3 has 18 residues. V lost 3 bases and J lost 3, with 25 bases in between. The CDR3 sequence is CARSWSNRESSEFYEQYF. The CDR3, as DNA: TGTGCCAGAAGCTGGAGTAACAGGGAATCCTCCGAATTCTACGAGCAGTACTTC.